Listed below are T cell receptor beta chains from one sample, sequenced in a study of cytomegalovirus exposure and HLA in healthy donors. Profiled with immunoSEQ multiplex PCR; TCRdb holds only in-frame clones, not every one. The top ten clones hold 2% to 2.5% of a sample with 110,000 or so clones, roughly 69% of them seen once. Sequenced material: PBMCs. Source of these receptors: a human donor in good health. The CDR3 runs from the conserved cysteine through the conserved F or W. D genes are given only for firm matches. Some rows mark clone size as missing; the rest say once, few, many or name a class of expanded clone.

j_gene,abundance,v_gene,d_gene,CDR3aa,CDR3nt
TRBJ2-1,NA,TRBV19,NA,CASSTGDTYNEQFF,TGTGCCAGTAGTACGGGGGATACCTACAATGAGCAGTTCTTC
TRBJ1-2,NA,TRBV19,TRBD1,CASNPNRGPKGYTF,TGTGCCAGTAATCCTAACAGGGGGCCGAAAGGCTACACCTTC
TRBJ2-3,NA,TRBV7-8,TRBD2,CASSSLTSGGAGTDTQYF,TGTGCCAGCAGCTCCTTGACTAGCGGGGGGGCTGGGACAGATACGCAGTATTTT
TRBJ2-2,NA,TRBV15,NA,CATSNGDWDTGELFF,TGTGCCACCAGCAATGGAGACTGGGACACCGGGGAGCTGTTTTTT
TRBJ2-7,NA,TRBV10-3,NA,CAISERQMIYEQYF,TGTGCCATCAGTGAGAGACAGATGATCTACGAGCAGTACTTC
TRBJ1-1,few,TRBV6-6,NA,CASSPTGRNTEAFF,TGTGCCAGCAGTCCCACGGGGAGGAACACTGAAGCTTTCTTT
TRBJ1-2,once,TRBV9,NA,CASNRGQGINYGYTF,TGTGCCAGCAATCGGGGTCAGGGGATAAACTATGGCTACACCTTC
TRBJ1-4,NA,TRBV28,TRBD1,CASRRQGSTNEKLFF,TGTGCCAGCAGGCGACAGGGGTCAACTAATGAAAAACTGTTTTTT
TRBJ2-1,NA,TRBV9,TRBD2,CASSVALAGGDNEQFF,TGTGCCAGCAGCGTAGCTTTGGCGGGGGGGGACAATGAGCAGTTCTTC
TRBJ2-3,NA,TRBV9,NA,CASSGLGGGLTDTQYF,TGTGCCAGCAGCGGGCTGGGGGGAGGACTAACAGATACGCAGTATTTT
TRBJ2-5,NA,TRBV7-2,NA,CASSFQGTQETQYF,TGTGCCAGCAGCTTCCAGGGTACGCAAGAGACCCAGTACTTC
TRBJ2-1,NA,TRBV6-1,TRBD2,CASSERTSGTNEQFF,TGTGCCAGCAGTGAAAGGACTAGCGGGACGAATGAGCAGTTCTTC
TRBJ1-5,NA,TRBV19,NA,CASSENSLQPQHF,TGTGCCAGTAGTGAAAACAGCCTCCAGCCCCAGCATTTT
TRBJ1-1,few,TRBV19,TRBD1,CASSIGGGGPEAFF,TGTGCCAGTAGTATCGGAGGGGGCGGACCTGAAGCTTTCTTT
TRBJ1-4,NA,TRBV10-1,NA,CANGEGTTNEKLFF,TGCGCCAACGGGGAGGGGACAACTAATGAAAAACTGTTTTTT
TRBJ2-1,once,TRBV5-4,NA,CASSEAGPWDNEQFF,TGTGCCAGCAGCGAGGCCGGCCCTTGGGACAATGAGCAGTTCTTC
TRBJ1-3,NA,TRBV2,TRBD1,CAILQGAMGNTIYF,TGTGCCATCCTACAGGGGGCGATGGGAAACACCATATATTTT
TRBJ1-3,few,TRBV5-5,NA,CASSREGNTIYF,TGTGCCAGCAGCCGAGAAGGAAACACCATATATTTT
TRBJ2-3,NA,TRBV19,TRBD2,CASSLRTSGSTQYF,TGTGCCAGTAGTCTTCGGACTAGCGGTTCTACGCAGTATTTT
TRBJ1-5,NA,TRBV19,TRBD1,CASRPPGTGYYQPQHF,TGTGCCAGTAGGCCTCCCGGGACAGGCTATTATCAGCCCCAGCATTTT
TRBJ2-7,NA,TRBV27,TRBD1,CASRGQGAGYEQYF,TGTGCCAGCAGAGGACAGGGGGCTGGATACGAGCAGTACTTC
TRBJ2-5,NA,TRBV7-9,TRBD1,CASSLGTGVLETQYF,TGTGCCAGCAGCTTGGGGACAGGGGTGTTAGAGACCCAGTACTTC
TRBJ2-1,NA,TRBV15,TRBD2,CATSRGGTRYNEQFF,TGTGCCACCAGCCGGGGAGGGACTCGCTACAATGAGCAGTTCTTC
TRBJ1-1,NA,TRBV27,NA,CASSPTARGVTEAFF,TGTGCCAGCAGTCCGACAGCTCGGGGGGTCACTGAAGCTTTCTTT